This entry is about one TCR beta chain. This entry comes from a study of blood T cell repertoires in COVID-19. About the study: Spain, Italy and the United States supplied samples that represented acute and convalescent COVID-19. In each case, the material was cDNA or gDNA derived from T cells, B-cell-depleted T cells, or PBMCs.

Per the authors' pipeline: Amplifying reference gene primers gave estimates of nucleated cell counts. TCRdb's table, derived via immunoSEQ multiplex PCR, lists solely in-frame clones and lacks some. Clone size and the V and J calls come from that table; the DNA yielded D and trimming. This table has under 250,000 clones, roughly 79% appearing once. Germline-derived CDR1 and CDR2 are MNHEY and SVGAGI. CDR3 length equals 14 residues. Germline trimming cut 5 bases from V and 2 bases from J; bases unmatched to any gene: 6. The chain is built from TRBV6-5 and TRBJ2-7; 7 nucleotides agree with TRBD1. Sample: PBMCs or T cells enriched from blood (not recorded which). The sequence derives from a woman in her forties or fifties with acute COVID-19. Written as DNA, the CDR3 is TGTGCCAGCAGTCTAAGACAGGGCCCCTACGAGCAGTACTTC. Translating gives CASSLRQGPYEQYF.